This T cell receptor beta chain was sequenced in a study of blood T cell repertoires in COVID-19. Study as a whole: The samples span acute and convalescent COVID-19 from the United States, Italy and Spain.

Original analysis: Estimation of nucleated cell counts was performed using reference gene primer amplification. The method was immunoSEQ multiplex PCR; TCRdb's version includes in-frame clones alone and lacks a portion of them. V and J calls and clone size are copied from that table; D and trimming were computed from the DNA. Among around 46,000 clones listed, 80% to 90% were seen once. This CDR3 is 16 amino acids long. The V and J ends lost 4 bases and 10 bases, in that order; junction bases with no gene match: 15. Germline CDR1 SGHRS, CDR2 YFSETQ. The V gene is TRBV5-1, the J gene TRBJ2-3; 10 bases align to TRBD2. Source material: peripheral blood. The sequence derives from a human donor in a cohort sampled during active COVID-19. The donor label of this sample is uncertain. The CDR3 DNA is TGCGCCAGCAGCCAAGGGCTAGCGGGGGCCCCAGAGCCGCAGTATTTT. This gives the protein CASSQGLAGAPEPQYF.